What follows are 24 T cell receptor beta chains derived from one specimen sequenced in a study of OX40 agonist ivuxolimab in advanced cancers. Repertoires were generated with immunoSEQ multiplex PCR, while TCRdb's copy carries only in-frame clones and drops some. Seen here are 55,000 to 75,000 clones, about 85% observed once, and the top ten hold approximately 4.3%. The sequenced sample was CD4+ or CD8+ T cells sorted from blood, obtained in a trial of the OX40 agonist ivuxolimab. All receptors come from an adult with an advanced solid tumor such as melanoma, head and neck, liver or kidney cancer.

V gene TRBV27 combines with J gene TRBJ2-7; D is possibly TRBD1 or TRBD2 (5 bases each). Trimming stripped 6 bases from V and 6 bases from J, with 18 bases between. The CDR3 sequence is 14 residues long. The germline CDR1 and CDR2 sequences are MNHEY and SMNVEV (reference sequence). CDR3 sequence: CASSGGLGVGEQYF. As DNA, the CDR3 is TGTGCCAGCAGCGGAGGTTTGGGGGTCGGCGAGCAGTACTTC.

The V and J genes are TRBV28 and TRBJ2-7, with 11 bases that match TRBD2. Germline loops: CDR1 MDHEN, CDR2 SYDVKM. The CDR3 extends over 16 amino acids. V lost 5 bases to trimming and J lost 1 base; unmatched junction nucleotides: 7. CDR3 sequence (DNA): TGTGCCAGCAGTGAACTGGGGACTAGCGGATCCTACGAGCAGTACTTC. This codes for CASSELGTSGSYEQYF.

The rearrangement links TRBV4-1 to TRBJ2-3; D is unclear. Trimming pared 5 bases from V and 0 bases from J, leaving 3 bases between. The germline CDR1 and CDR2 sequences are MGHRA and YSYEKL. This CDR3 region has 12 residues. CDR3 bases: TGCGCCAGCAGCGGGAGCACAGATACGCAGTATTTT. Translating gives CASSGSTDTQYF.

This sequence joins TRBV5-4 and TRBJ2-5, with TRBD2 identical over 12 bases. CDR3 size: 18 residues. Trimming removed 0 bases from V and 2 bases from J; junction bases left unmatched: 8. Germline V gives CDR1 SGHNT, CDR2 YYREEE (reference sequence). CDR3: CASSLVGLAGKRQETQYF. The CDR3 DNA reads TGTGCCAGCAGCTTGGTTGGACTAGCGGGGAAACGACAAGAGACCCAGTACTTC.

The rearrangement links TRBV2 to TRBJ2-7, with D perhaps given as TRBD1 or TRBD2 (5 bases each). The CDR3 length is 14 residues. In germline, CDR1 is SNHLY, CDR2 FYNNEI. V was pared by 2 bases and J by 2 bases, with 10 bases between. CDR3 nucleotide sequence: TGTGCCAGCAGTGAACAGGGAGTCCCCTACGAGCAGTACTTC. Protein: CASSEQGVPYEQYF.

The chain has TRBV19 and TRBJ2-7; the D is unclear. In germline, CDR1 is LNHDA, CDR2 SQIVND (reference sequence). The CDR3 contains 13 residues. Trimming left V 2 bases short and J 1 base short, with 6 bases between. The CDR3 protein is CASSISRSYEQYF. CDR3 bases: TGTGCCAGTAGTATAAGTCGTTCCTACGAGCAGTACTTC.

V is TRBV9 and J is TRBJ2-7; D might be TRBD2 (7 bases). V was trimmed by 0 bases and J by 7 bases, leaving 17 bases between them. The CDR3 consists of 15 residues. CDR1 and CDR2 (germline): SGDLS, YYNGEE. The CDR3 protein is CASSVDVRGGAEQYF. CDR3 bases: TGTGCCAGCAGCGTAGATGTTAGGGGGGGAGCTGAGCAGTACTTC.

This clone was picked up one time. V usage is TRBV2 and J usage is TRBJ2-3; perhaps TRBD1 as D (6 bases). Germline lookup yields CDR1 SNHLY and CDR2 FYNNEI. Trimming stripped 8 bases from V and 4 bases from J, with 22 bases between. This CDR3 is built from 16 residues. CDR3 amino acids: CASRRGGDRWADTQYF. CDR3 bases: TGTGCCAGCCGGCGTGGGGGCGACAGATGGGCAGATACGCAGTATTTT. The complete variable domain, with remaining parts taken from reference TRBV2 and TRBJ2-3, reads EPEVTQTPSHQVTQMGQEVILRCVPISNHLYFYWYRQILGQKVEFLVSFYNNEISEKSEIFDDQFSVERPDGSNFTLKIRSTKLEDSAMYFCASRRGGDRWADTQYFGPGTRLTVL.

This clone was counted a single time. The chain combines TRBV6-1 with TRBJ1-2, with D tentatively TRBD1 (5 bases). The CDR3 length is 14 residues. Germline V gene data show CDR1 as MNHNS and CDR2 as SASEGT. Trimming cost V 3 bases and J 6 bases, with 14 bases left between them. Here the CDR3 reads CASSDWGQAHGYTF. Written as DNA, the CDR3 is TGTGCCAGCAGTGATTGGGGCCAGGCTCATGGCTACACCTTC.

This clone was seen a few times. As DNA, the CDR3 is TGTGCCAGCAGCGAGGCGACGGGAAAAAACATTCAGTACTTC. Its protein product is CASSEATGKNIQYF. The chain carries TRBV9 and TRBJ2-4; D may be TRBD2 (5 bases). This CDR3 spans 14 amino acids. CDR1 SGDLS and CDR2 YYNGEE come from the germline V gene. The V and J ends lost 3 bases and 4 bases respectively, with 11 bases between them.

V is TRBV14 and J is TRBJ2-1; the D is unclear. With 4 bases removed from V and 4 bases from J, the gap between germline ends came to 14 bases. The CDR3 has 15 residues. CDR1 is SGHDN, CDR2 FVKESK, per germline. Written as DNA, the CDR3 is TGTGCCAGCAGCCTTCTCATGCTGGGTTACAATGAGCAGTTCTTC. This gives the protein CASSLLMLGYNEQFF.

J is TRBJ2-3 and V is TRBV10-3; tentative D call: TRBD2 (7 bases). This CDR3 has 15 amino acids. Trimming removed 3 bases from V and 2 bases from J, with 12 bases in between. CDR1 and CDR2 from the germline V gene are ENHRY and SYGVKD. The DNA for the CDR3 is TGTGCCATCAGTGACGCGGGGGCCACCACAGATACGCAGTATTTT. Protein product: CAISDAGATTDTQYF.

This sequence joins TRBV7-6 and TRBJ2-3; TRBD2 matches 9 bases. The CDR3 runs 14 residues. V lost 2 bases and J lost 3; bases outside the gene matches: 0. CDR1 and CDR2 from the germline V gene are SGHVS and FNYEAQ. As DNA, the CDR3 is TGTGCCAGCAGCTTAAGCGGGAGGACAGATACGCAGTATTTT. It yields the protein CASSLSGRTDTQYF.

This rearrangement joins TRBV9 to TRBJ2-5; 10 positions match TRBD2. The length of the CDR3 is 16 residues. Looked up from germline, CDR1 is SGDLS and CDR2 is YYNGEE. With V trimmed by 0 bases and J by 3 bases, 5 bases remained unmatched. CDR3 sequence reads: CASSVAIGTSEETQYF. The CDR3 DNA reads TGTGCCAGCAGCGTAGCTATCGGGACTAGCGAAGAGACCCAGTACTTC.

V is TRBV11-3 and J is TRBJ1-4; weak D call: TRBD1 (6 bases). The germline gives CDR1 SGHNT, CDR2 YENEEA. The CDR3 runs 18 residues. V was clipped by 3 bases and J by 1 base, with 18 bases between them. CDR3 in DNA: TGTGCCAGCAGCTTTAGGTCCCAGGGGAGGAGAACTAATGAAAAACTGTTTTTT. It yields the protein CASSFRSQGRRTNEKLFF.

This clone occurred a few times. The CDR3 DNA reads as TGTGCCAGCAGCCACCTAAAAGGGGGACAGGGTTCAGGCTACGAGCAGTACTTC. Amino acid sequence: CASSHLKGGQGSGYEQYF. This chain connects TRBV11-2 to TRBJ2-7; 9 nucleotides line up with TRBD1. V gave up 5 bases and J gave up 3 bases; unmatched junction bases: 17. This CDR3 region has 18 residues. Germline V gene sequence: CDR1 SGHAT, CDR2 FQNNGV.

CDR3 loop: CAIGGDRWSYGYTF. The CDR3 DNA sequence: TGTGCCATCGGGGGGGACAGATGGAGCTATGGCTACACCTTC. J is TRBJ1-2 and V is TRBV10-3, with 7 bases identical to TRBD1. The J segment lost 4 bases and the V segment lost 8 bases, leaving 10 bases of the junction unmatched. The CDR3 spans 14 residues. From germline, CDR1 is ENHRY and CDR2 SYGVKD.

The chain joins TRBV7-9 to TRBJ1-1, with a possible D match to TRBD1 (5 bases). The V gene lost 5 bases and the J gene lost 11 bases, with 15 bases spanning the gap. Germline V gene lookup returns CDR1 SEHNR and CDR2 FQNEAQ (reference sequence). The CDR3 is 12 residues long. In DNA form, the CDR3 reads TGTGCCAGCAGCCCCCGGAGGGGCTTGGCTTTCTTT. Its protein is CASSPRRGLAFF.

This rearrangement joins TRBV15 to TRBJ2-3, with 7 nucleotides matching TRBD2. The ends lost 9 bases at V and 7 bases at J; junction bases unmatched: 10. Germline V gene lookup returns CDR1 LNHNV and CDR2 YYDKDF (reference sequence). The CDR3 has 13 residues. CDR3 amino acids: CATSRGERYTQYF. The CDR3 nucleotides read TGTGCCACTTCCCGGGGGGAGCGGTATACGCAGTATTTT. The entire variable domain, with the rest obtained from reference TRBV15 and TRBJ2-3, is as follows: DAMVIQNPRYQVTQFGKPVTLSCSQTLNHNVMYWYQQKSSQAPKLLFHYYDKDFNNEADTPDNFQSRRPNTSFCFLDIRSPGLGDTAMYLCATSRGERYTQYFGPGTRLTVL.

This clone was detected once. The CDR3 is CASSSLLRQETQYF. As DNA, the CDR3 is TGTGCCAGCAGTTCCCTTCTACGACAAGAGACCCAGTACTTC. This rearrangement joins TRBV28 to TRBJ2-5; D is unresolved. This CDR3 contains 14 residues. The V end was cut by 4 bases, the J end by 2 bases, with 11 bases between. Germline-derived CDR1 and CDR2 are MDHEN and SYDVKM.

This sequence joins TRBV19 and TRBJ2-3; 8 nucleotides agree with TRBD2. The CDR3 runs 15 residues. The germline V gene has CDR1 LNHDA and CDR2 SQIVND (reference sequence). V was pared by 4 bases and J by 2 bases, with 5 bases of the junction left unmatched. DNA for the CDR3: TGTGCCAGTAGTAATAGCGGGGCCTCCACAGATACGCAGTATTTT. This sequence encodes CASSNSGASTDTQYF.

The chain is built from TRBV28 and TRBJ2-2; possible D gene TRBD1, 5 bases. Per the germline V gene, CDR1 is MDHEN and CDR2 is SYDVKM. V was clipped by 7 bases and J by 2 bases, with 14 bases between them. The CDR3 has 15 residues. The DNA for the CDR3 is TGTGCCAGCACCCCGGCAGGGATTAACACCGGGGAGCTGTTTTTT. This encodes CASTPAGINTGELFF.

This chain connects TRBV7-6 to TRBJ2-5; D is possibly TRBD2 (6 bases). CDR1 is SGHVS, CDR2 FNYEAQ, per germline. This CDR3 has 16 residues. With 0 bases removed from V and 6 bases from J, the gap between germline ends came to 17 bases. The CDR3 spells CASSLAVKAGGQTQYF. The DNA of the CDR3 is TGTGCCAGCAGCTTAGCCGTAAAAGCGGGTGGGCAGACCCAGTACTTC.

V usage is TRBV4-1 and J usage is TRBJ2-7; D call uncertain. The V gene's germline CDR1 is MGHRA and CDR2 YSYEKL. V was cut by 2 bases and J by 5 bases, with 4 bases left in between. The CDR3 contains 11 residues. The CDR3 protein is CASSQLDEQYF. CDR3 nucleotide sequence: TGCGCCAGCAGCCAACTCGACGAGCAGTACTTC.